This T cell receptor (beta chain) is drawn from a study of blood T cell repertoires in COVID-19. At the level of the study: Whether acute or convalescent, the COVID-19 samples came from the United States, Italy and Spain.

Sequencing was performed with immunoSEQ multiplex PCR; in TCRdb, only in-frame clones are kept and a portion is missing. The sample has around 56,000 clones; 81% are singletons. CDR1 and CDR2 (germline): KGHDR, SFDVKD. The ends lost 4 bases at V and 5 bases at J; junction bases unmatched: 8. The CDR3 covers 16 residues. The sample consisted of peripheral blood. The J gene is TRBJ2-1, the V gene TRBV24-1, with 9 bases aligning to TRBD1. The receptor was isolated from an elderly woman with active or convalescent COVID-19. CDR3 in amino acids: CATSEFGQGTHNEQFF. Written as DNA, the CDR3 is TGTGCCACCAGTGAGTTCGGACAGGGGACCCACAATGAGCAGTTCTTC.